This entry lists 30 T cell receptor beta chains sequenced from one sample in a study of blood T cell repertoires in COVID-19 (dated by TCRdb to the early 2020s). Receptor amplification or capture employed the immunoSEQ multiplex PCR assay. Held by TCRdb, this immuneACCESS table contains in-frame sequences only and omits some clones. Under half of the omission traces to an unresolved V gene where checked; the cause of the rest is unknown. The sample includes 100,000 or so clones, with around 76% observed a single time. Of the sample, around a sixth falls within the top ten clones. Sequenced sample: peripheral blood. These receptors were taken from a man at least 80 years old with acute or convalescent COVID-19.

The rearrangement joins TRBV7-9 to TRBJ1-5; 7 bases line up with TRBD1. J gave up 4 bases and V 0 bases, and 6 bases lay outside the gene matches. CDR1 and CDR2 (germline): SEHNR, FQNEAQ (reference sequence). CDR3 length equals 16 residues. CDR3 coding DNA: TGTGCCAGCAGCTTAGCGCGGGCAGGGGGTAATCAGCCCCAGCATTTT. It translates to CASSLARAGGNQPQHF.

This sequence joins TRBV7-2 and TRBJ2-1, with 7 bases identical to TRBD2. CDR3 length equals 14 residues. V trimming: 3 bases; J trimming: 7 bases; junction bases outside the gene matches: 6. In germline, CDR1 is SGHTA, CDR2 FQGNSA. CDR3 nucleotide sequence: TGTGCCAGCAGCTTCGGGGGGTCCCAGAATGAGCAGTTCTTC. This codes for CASSFGGSQNEQFF.

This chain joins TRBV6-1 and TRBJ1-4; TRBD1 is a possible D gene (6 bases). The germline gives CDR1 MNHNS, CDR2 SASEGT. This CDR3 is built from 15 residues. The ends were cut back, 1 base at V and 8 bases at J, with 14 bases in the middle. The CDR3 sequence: CASSEVGGAGEKLFF. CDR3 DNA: TGTGCCAGCAGTGAAGTCGGGGGGGCAGGGGAAAAACTGTTTTTT.

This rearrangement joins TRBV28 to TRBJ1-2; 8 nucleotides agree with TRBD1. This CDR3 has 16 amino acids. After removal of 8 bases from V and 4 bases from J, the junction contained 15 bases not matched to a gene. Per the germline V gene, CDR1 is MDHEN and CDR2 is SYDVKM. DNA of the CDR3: TGTGCCAGCGTCGGACCCCGAGACAGGGGAAGCTATGGCTACACCTTC. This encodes CASVGPRDRGSYGYTF.

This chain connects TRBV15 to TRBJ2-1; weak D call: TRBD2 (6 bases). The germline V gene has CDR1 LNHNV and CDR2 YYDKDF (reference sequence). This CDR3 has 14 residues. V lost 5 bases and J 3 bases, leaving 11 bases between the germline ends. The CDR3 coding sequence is TGTGCCACCAGCCGGGGAGGAGGCTACAATGAGCAGTTCTTC. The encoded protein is CATSRGGGYNEQFF.

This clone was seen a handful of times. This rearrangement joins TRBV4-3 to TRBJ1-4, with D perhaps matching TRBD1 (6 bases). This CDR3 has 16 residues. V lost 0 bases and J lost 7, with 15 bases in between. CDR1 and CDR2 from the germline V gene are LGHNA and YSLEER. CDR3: CASSQERGGAGEKLFF. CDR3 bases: TGCGCCAGCAGCCAAGAACGGGGGGGCGCGGGTGAAAAACTGTTTTTT.

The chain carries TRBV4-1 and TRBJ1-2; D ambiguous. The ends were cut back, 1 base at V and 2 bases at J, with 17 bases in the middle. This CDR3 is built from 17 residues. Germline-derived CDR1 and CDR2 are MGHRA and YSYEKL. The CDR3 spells CASSQGLLRAPNYGYTF. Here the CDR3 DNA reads TGCGCCAGCAGCCAAGGCTTGCTTCGCGCCCCAAACTATGGCTACACCTTC.

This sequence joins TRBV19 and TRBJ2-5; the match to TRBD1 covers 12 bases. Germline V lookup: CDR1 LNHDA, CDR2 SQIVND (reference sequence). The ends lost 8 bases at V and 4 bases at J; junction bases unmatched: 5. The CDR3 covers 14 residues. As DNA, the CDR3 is TGTGCCAGTTCGGGACAGGGGGCTGGAGAGACCCAGTACTTC. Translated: CASSGQGAGETQYF.

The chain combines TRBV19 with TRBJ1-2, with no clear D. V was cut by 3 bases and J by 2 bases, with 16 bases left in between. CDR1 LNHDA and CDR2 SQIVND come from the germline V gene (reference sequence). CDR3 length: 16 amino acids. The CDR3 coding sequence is TGTGCCAGTAGTATCAATAGCCCCAATACCAACTATGGCTACACCTTC. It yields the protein CASSINSPNTNYGYTF. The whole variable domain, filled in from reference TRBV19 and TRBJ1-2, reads DGGITQSPKYLFRKEGQNVTLSCEQNLNHDAMYWYRQDPGQGLRLIYYSQIVNDFQKGDIAEGYSVSREKKESFPLTVTSAQKNPTAFYLCASSINSPNTNYGYTFGSGTRLTVV.

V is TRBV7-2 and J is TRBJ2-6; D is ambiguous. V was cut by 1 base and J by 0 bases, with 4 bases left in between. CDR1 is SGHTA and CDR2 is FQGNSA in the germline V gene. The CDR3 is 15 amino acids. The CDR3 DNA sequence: TGTGCCAGCAGCTTAGTTAACTCTGGGGCCAACGTCCTGACTTTC. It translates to CASSLVNSGANVLTF.

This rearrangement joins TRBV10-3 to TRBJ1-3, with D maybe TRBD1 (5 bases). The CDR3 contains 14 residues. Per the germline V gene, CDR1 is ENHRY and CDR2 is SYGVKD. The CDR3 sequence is CAVGTLGSGNTIYF. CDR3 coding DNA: TGTGCGGTGGGGACTTTGGGCTCTGGAAACACCATATATTTT.

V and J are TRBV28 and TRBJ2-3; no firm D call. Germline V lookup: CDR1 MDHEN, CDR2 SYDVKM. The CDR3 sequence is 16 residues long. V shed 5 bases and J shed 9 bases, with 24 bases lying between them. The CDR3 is CASSPNQVGIIGTQYF. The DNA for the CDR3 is TGTGCCAGCAGTCCTAACCAGGTGGGCATAATTGGAACGCAGTATTTT.

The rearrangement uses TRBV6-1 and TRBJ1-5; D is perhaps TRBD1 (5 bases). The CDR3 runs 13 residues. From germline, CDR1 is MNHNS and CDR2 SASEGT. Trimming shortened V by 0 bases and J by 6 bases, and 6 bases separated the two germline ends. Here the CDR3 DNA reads TGTGCCAGCAGTGAAGCAGGGGCTCAGCCCCAGCATTTT. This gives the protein CASSEAGAQPQHF.

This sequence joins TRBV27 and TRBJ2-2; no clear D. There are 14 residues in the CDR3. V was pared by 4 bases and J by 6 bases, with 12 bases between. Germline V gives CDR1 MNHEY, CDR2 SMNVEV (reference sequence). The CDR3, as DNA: TGTGCCAGCAGTTACCTGGCCCGGGCCGGGGAGCTGTTTTTT. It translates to CASSYLARAGELFF.

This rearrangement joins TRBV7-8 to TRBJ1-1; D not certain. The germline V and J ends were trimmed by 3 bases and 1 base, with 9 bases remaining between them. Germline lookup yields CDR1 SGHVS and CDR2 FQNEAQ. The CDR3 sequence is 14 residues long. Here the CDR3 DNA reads TGTGCCAGCAGCTTCCCCGGTTGGAACACTGAAGCTTTCTTT. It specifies CASSFPGWNTEAFF. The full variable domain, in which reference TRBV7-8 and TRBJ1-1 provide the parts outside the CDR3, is GAGVSQSPRYKVAKRGQDVALRCDPISGHVSLFWYQQALGQGPEFLTYFQNEAQLDKSGLPSDRFFAERPEGSVSTLKIQRTQQEDSAVYLCASSFPGWNTEAFFGQGTRLTVV.

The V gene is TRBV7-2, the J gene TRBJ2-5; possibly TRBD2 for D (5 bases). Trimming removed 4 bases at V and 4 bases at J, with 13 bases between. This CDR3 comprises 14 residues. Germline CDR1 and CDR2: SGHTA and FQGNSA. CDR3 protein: CASSSSGRGETQYF. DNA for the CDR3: TGTGCCAGCAGCTCCTCCGGACGGGGAGAGACCCAGTACTTC.

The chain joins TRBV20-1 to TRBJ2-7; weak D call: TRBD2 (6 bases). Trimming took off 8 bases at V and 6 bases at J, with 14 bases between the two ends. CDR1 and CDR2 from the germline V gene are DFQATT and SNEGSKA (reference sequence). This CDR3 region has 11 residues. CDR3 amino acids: CSPKGGGEQYF. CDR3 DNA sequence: TGCAGTCCGAAGGGAGGAGGCGAGCAGTACTTC.

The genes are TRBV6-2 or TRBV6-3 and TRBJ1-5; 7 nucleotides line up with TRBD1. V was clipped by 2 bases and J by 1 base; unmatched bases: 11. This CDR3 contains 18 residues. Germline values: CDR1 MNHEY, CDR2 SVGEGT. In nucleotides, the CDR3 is TGTGCCAGCAGTTACGGTAGGGGGCGGCTCGAGAGCAATCAGCCCCAGCATTTT. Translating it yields CASSYGRGRLESNQPQHF.

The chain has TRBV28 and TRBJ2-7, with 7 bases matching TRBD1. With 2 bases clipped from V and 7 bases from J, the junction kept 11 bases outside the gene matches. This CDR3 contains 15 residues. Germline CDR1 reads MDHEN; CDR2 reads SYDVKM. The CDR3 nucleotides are TGTGCCAGCAGTTTACGCCAGACAGGGAAGGAAGAGCAGTACTTC. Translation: CASSLRQTGKEEQYF.

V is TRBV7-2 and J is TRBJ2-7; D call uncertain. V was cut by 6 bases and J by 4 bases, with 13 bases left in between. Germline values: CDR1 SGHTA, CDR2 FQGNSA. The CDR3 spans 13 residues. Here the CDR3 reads CASSLGYLYEQYF. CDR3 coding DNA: TGTGCCAGCAGTTTGGGCTACCTATACGAGCAGTACTTC.

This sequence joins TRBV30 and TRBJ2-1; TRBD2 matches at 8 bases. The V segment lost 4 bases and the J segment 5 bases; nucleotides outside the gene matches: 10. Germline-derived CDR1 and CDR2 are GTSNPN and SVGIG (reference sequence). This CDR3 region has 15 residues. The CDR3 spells CAWIPGGGLNNEQFF. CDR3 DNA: TGTGCCTGGATCCCGGGCGGGGGGCTCAACAATGAGCAGTTCTTC.

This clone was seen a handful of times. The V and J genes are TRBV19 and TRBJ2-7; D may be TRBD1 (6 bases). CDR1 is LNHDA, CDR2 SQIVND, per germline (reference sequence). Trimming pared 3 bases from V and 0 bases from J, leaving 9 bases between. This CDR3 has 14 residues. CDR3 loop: CASSIRDNSYEQYF. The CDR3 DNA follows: TGTGCCAGTAGTATCCGGGACAACTCCTACGAGCAGTACTTC.

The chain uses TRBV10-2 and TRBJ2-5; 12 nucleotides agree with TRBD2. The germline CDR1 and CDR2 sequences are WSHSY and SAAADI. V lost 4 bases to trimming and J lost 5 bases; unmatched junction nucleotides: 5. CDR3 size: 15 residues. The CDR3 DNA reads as TGCGCCAGCAGTGGACTAGCGGGAGTAGGGGAGACCCAGTACTTC. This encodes CASSGLAGVGETQYF.

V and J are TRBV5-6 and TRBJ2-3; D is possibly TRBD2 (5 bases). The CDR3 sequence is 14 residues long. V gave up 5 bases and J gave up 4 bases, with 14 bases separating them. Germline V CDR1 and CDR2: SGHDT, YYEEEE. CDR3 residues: CASRTTGSADTQYF. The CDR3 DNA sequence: TGTGCCAGCAGGACTACTGGGTCGGCAGATACGCAGTATTTT.

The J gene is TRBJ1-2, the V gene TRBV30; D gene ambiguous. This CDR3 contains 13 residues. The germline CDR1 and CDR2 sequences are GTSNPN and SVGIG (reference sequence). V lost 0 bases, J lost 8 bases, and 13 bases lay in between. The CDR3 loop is CAWSVLEGSGYTF. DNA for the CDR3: TGTGCCTGGAGTGTATTGGAGGGTTCGGGCTACACCTTC.

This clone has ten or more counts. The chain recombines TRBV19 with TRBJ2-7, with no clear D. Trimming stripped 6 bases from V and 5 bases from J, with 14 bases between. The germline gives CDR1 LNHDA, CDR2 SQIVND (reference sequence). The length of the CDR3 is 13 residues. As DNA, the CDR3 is TGTGCCAGTAGCATTAACAAAGACAACGAGCAGTACTTC. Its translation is CASSINKDNEQYF. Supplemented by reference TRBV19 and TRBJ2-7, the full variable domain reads DGGITQSPKYLFRKEGQNVTLSCEQNLNHDAMYWYRQDPGQGLRLIYYSQIVNDFQKGDIAEGYSVSREKKESFPLTVTSAQKNPTAFYLCASSINKDNEQYFGPGTRLTVT.

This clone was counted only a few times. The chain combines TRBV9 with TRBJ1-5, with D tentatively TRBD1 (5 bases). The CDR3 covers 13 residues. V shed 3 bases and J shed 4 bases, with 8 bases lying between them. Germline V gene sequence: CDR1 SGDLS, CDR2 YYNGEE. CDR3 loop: CASSGTSNQPQHF. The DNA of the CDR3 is TGTGCCAGCAGCGGGACATCTAATCAGCCCCAGCATTTT.

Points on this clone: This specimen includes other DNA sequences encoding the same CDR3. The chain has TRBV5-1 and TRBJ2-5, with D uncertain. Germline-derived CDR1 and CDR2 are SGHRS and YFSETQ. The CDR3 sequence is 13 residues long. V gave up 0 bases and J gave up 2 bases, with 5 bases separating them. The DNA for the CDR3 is TGCGCCAGCAGCTTGGGACTTCAAGAGACCCAGTACTTC. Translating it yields CASSLGLQETQYF.

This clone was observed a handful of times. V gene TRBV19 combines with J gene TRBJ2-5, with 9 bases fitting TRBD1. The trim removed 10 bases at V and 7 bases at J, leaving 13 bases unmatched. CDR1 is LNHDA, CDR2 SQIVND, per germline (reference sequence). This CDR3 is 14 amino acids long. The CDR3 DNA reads TGTGCCACCTCCGGGACAGGGACCACGGGGACCCAGTACTTC. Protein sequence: CATSGTGTTGTQYF.

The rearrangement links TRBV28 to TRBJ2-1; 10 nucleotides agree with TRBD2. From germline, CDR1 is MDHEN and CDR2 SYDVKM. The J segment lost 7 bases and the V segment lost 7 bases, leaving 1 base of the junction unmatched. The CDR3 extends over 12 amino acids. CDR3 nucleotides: TGTGCCAGCACTAGCGGGAGAAATGAGCAGTTCTTC. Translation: CASTSGRNEQFF.